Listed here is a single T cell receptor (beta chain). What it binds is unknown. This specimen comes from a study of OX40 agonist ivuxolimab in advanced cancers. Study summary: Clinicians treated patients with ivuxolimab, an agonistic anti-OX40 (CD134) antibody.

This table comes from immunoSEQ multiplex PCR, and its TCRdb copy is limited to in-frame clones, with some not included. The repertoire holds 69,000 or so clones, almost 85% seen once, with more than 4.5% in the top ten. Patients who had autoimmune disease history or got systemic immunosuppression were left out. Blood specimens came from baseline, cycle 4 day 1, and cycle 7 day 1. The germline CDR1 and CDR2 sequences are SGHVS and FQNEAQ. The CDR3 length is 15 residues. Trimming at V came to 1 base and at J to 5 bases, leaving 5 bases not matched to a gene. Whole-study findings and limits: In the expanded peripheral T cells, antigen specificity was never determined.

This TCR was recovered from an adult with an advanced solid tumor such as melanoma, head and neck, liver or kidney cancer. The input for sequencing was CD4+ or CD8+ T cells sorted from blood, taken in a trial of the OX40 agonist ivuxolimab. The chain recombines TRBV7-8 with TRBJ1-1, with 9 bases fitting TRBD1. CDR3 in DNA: TGTGCCAGCAGCTTAGTACGACAGGGGGGGACTGAAGCTTTCTTT. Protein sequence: CASSLVRQGGTEAFF.